Shown below are 29 T cell receptor beta chains from a single sample sequenced in a study of T cell repertoires in cytomegalovirus infection. One entry per CDR3 protein, called by TCRdb with MiXCR from the reads. The sample records around 630,000 distinct CDR3 sequences, 20% to 25% being singletons. The sample consisted of CD8+ T cells from PBMCs. The receptors here all came from a human donor in good health (CMV status not recorded). Some clones in this sample may be carry-over from other donors' samples.

This clonotype occurred many times. The V call is TRBV7-2, the J call TRBJ2-1; TRBD2 might be the D (5 bases). Deletions cut 5 bases from V and 0 bases from J, with 11 bases between. In germline, CDR1 is SGHTA, CDR2 FQGNSA. There are 15 residues in the CDR3. The CDR3 sequence is CASSGRGNSYNEQFF. The CDR3 region has the DNA TGTGCCAGCAGCGGACGGGGTAACTCCTACAATGAGCAGTTCTTC.

In this sample, this clonotype turned up many times. The gene calls are TRBV7-9 and TRBJ2-1; 9 bases map to TRBD2. The CDR3 has 15 residues. Germline lookup yields CDR1 SEHNR and CDR2 FQNEAQ (reference sequence). Unmatched junction bases numbered 7, after V lost 5 bases and J lost 5 bases. The CDR3 here is CASSPWVAGDNEQFF. The CDR3 DNA is TGTGCCAGCAGCCCCTGGGTAGCGGGGGACAATGAGCAGTTCTTC.

This clonotype was recorded only once. The chain recombines TRBV6-1 with TRBJ2-1; D unresolved. Trimming pared 11 bases from V and 8 bases from J, leaving 22 bases between. Per germline, CDR1 MNHNS and CDR2 SASEGT. The CDR3 has 14 residues. This chain's CDR3 is CAALRIPDIDEQFF. The DNA of the CDR3 is TGTGCCGCACTCCGGATTCCGGATATAGATGAGCAGTTCTTC.

This clonotype was seen at least ten times. This chain links TRBV6-2 or TRBV6-3 with TRBJ1-1, with TRBD1 as a possible D gene (6 bases). V lost 2 bases to trimming and J lost 1 base, with 14 bases between them. This CDR3 has 16 residues. The germline V gene encodes CDR1 MNHEY and CDR2 SVGEGT. The CDR3 coding sequence is TGTGCCAGCAGTTACGTCCAGGGGAAAAGGAACACTGAAGCTTTCTTT. It codes for CASSYVQGKRNTEAFF.

The chain's CDR3 is CSVEGGTVNIQYF. The CDR3 nucleotides read TGCAGCGTTGAAGGAGGGACAGTCAACATTCAGTACTTC. The gene calls are TRBV29-1 and TRBJ2-4; 7 positions agree with TRBD1. Germline trimming cut 1 base from V and 7 bases from J; bases unmatched to any gene: 4. Germline values: CDR1 SQVTM, CDR2 ANQGSEA. This CDR3 is built from 13 residues.

Points on this clonotype: This clone may be a read error of a much larger clone one base away. It is likely a read error, because the conserved phenylalanine at the end of the CDR3 is missing. The rearrangement uses TRBV4-1 and TRBJ2-2, with D tentatively TRBD1 (5 bases). V was shortened by 8 bases and J by 6 bases, with 19 bases between the two germline ends. The CDR3 extends over 15 amino acids. CDR1 MGHRA and CDR2 YSYEKL come from the germline V gene. The CDR3 DNA is TGCGCCAGCGAAAGACACACAGACAGCGCCGGGGAGCTGTTTCTT. Translating it yields CASERHTDSAGELFL.

In this sample, this clonotype turned up once. This sequence joins TRBV20-1 and TRBJ2-7; weak D call: TRBD2 (6 bases). The V end lost 0 bases, the J end lost 0 bases, and 9 bases lay between the germline ends. This CDR3 is 14 amino acids long. In germline, CDR1 is DFQATT, CDR2 SNEGSKA (reference sequence). CDR3 in DNA: TGCAGTGCTAGAGATTTGGACTACTCCTACGAGCAGTACTTC. Its protein product is CSARDLDYSYEQYF.

This clonotype was found a few times. V and J are TRBV6-2 or TRBV6-3 and TRBJ2-5; 7 bases are shared with TRBD1. Per the germline V gene, CDR1 is MNHEY and CDR2 is SVGEGT. The CDR3 runs 13 residues. Unmatched junction bases numbered 3, after V lost 7 bases and J lost 1 base. DNA of the CDR3: TGTGCCAGCATTAACAGGGGCCAAGAGACCCAGTACTTC. It specifies CASINRGQETQYF.

This chain uses TRBV28 with TRBJ2-1; D is ambiguous. The V gene lost 5 bases and the J gene lost 0 bases, with 11 bases spanning the gap. The V gene's germline CDR1 is MDHEN and CDR2 SYDVKM. This CDR3 comprises 15 residues. CDR3 protein: CASSGEPSSYNEQFF. The DNA for the CDR3 is TGTGCCAGCAGTGGGGAACCGAGCTCCTACAATGAGCAGTTCTTC.

Of note for this clonotype: Its ends do not fully match the called genes, so a read error is possible. The chain uses TRBV7-6 and TRBJ2-1; 9 nucleotides align to TRBD1. Germline loops: CDR1 SGHVS, CDR2 FNYEAQ. The CDR3 runs 15 residues. DNA for the CDR3: TGTGCCGGCAGCTCCCGGGACAGGGCCTACAATGAGCAGTTCTTC. It codes for CAGSSRDRAYNEQFF.

The chain joins TRBV6-6 to TRBJ2-3; possible D gene TRBD2, 7 bases. V was pared by 2 bases and J by 3 bases, with 18 bases between. Germline lookup yields CDR1 MNHNY and CDR2 SVGAGI (reference sequence). CDR3 length: 17 residues. The CDR3 spells CASSYADGGRETDTQYF. The CDR3 DNA reads as TGTGCCAGCAGTTACGCTGACGGGGGGCGGGAGACAGATACGCAGTATTTT.

Ten or more counts support this clonotype. The rearrangement joins TRBV7-6 to TRBJ2-5; TRBD2 matches 12 bases. The CDR3 has 18 amino acids. The trim removed 4 bases at V and 0 bases at J, leaving 9 bases unmatched. Germline V gene data show CDR1 as SGHVS and CDR2 as FNYEAQ. CDR3 sequence: CASSSPLAGGEYQETQYF. In nucleotides, the CDR3 is TGTGCCAGCAGCTCCCCACTAGCGGGGGGAGAGTACCAAGAGACCCAGTACTTC.

Many counts were recorded for this clonotype. This chain's CDR3 is CASSLTPGGDNEQFF. The DNA for the CDR3 is TGTGCCAGCAGCTTAACTCCTGGGGGGGACAATGAGCAGTTCTTC. The chain combines TRBV7-6 with TRBJ2-1; 7 bases map to TRBD2. The V gene's germline CDR1 is SGHVS and CDR2 FNYEAQ. With V trimmed by 2 bases and J by 5 bases, 6 bases remained unmatched. The CDR3 covers 15 residues.

The chain links TRBV10-3 to TRBJ2-1; 7 bases are shared with TRBD2. CDR3 length: 18 residues. With V trimmed by 3 bases and J by 6 bases, 17 bases remained unmatched. CDR1 and CDR2 (germline): ENHRY, SYGVKD. CDR3 protein: CAISEGATTSSTRNEQFF. Here the CDR3 DNA reads TGTGCCATCAGTGAAGGGGCTACGACTAGCAGCACCCGCAATGAGCAGTTCTTC.

J is TRBJ2-3 and V is TRBV7-2; D is possibly TRBD1 or TRBD2 (5 bases each). Trimming cost V 5 bases and J 2 bases, with 8 bases left between them. Per germline, CDR1 SGHTA and CDR2 FQGNSA. This CDR3 is 13 amino acids long. CDR3 nucleotides: TGTGCCAGCAGCCCCGGGGCCACAGATACGCAGTATTTT. Translating gives CASSPGATDTQYF. The full variable domain, with the rest looked up from reference TRBV7-2 and TRBJ2-3, is GAGVSQSPSNKVTEKGKDVELRCDPISGHTALYWYRQSLGQGLEFLIYFQGNSAPDKSGLPSDRFSAERTGGSVSTLTIQRTQQEDSAVYLCASSPGATDTQYFGPGTRLTVL.

The table lists this clonotype with a few counts. This chain links TRBV7-9 with TRBJ2-1; TRBD2 is a possible D gene (5 bases). The CDR3 runs to 15 residues. Germline CDR1 is SEHNR and CDR2 is FQNEAQ (reference sequence). Trimming left V 8 bases short and J 10 bases short, with 24 bases between. The DNA of the CDR3 is TGTGCCAGCTTCGACCCCCCTCGGGGAGAATGGGAGCAGTTCTTC. Its protein product is CASFDPPRGEWEQFF.

The genes are TRBV7-9 and TRBJ2-7; D is unresolved. Germline V gene lookup returns CDR1 SEHNR and CDR2 FQNEAQ (reference sequence). V was shortened by 1 base and J by 6 bases, with 10 bases between the two germline ends. CDR3 length: 13 residues. CDR3 loop: CASSLGTGPEQYV. CDR3 bases: TGTGCCAGCAGCTTAGGGACCGGCCCCGAGCAGTACGTC.

To note about this clonotype: A read error may explain this, as a much larger clone is one base away. The V and J genes are TRBV7-6 and TRBJ1-3; 8 bases align to TRBD1. CDR1 SGHVS and CDR2 FNYEAQ come from the germline V gene. This CDR3 comprises 14 residues. The CDR3 DNA sequence: TGTGCCAACAGCTCGACAGGGGCTGGAAACACCATATATTTT. Amino acid sequence: CANSSTGAGNTIYF.

V usage is TRBV13 and J usage is TRBJ2-7; D might be TRBD2 (6 bases). This CDR3 contains 14 residues. Germline CDR1 reads PRHDT; CDR2 reads FYEKMQ (reference sequence). The V end lost 4 bases, the J end lost 7 bases, and 17 bases lay between the germline ends. CDR3 coding DNA: TGTGCCAGCAGCTCCCTTTTGGCTCGGGGGGAGCAGTACTTC. It specifies CASSSLLARGEQYF.

This clonotype was recorded at least ten times. V gene TRBV7-6 combines with J gene TRBJ1-1, with D uncertain. With 4 bases removed from V and 8 bases from J, the gap between germline ends came to 8 bases. This CDR3 is 11 amino acids long. Germline-derived CDR1 and CDR2 are SGHVS and FNYEAQ. CDR3: CASSSGREAFF. CDR3 bases: TGTGCCAGCAGCTCGGGCCGAGAAGCTTTCTTT.

The table lists this clonotype with a few counts. The chain has TRBV5-5 and TRBJ2-1; D may correspond to TRBD1 or TRBD2 (5 bases each). Trimming shortened V by 3 bases and J by 4 bases, and 14 bases separated the two germline ends. The CDR3 is 15 residues long. Germline CDR1 and CDR2: SGHKS and YYEKEE (reference sequence). The CDR3 loop reads CASSSEGTEYNEQFF. The CDR3 region has the DNA TGTGCCAGCAGCTCGGAAGGGACGGAATACAATGAGCAGTTCTTC.

This clonotype has only a few counts. The chain joins TRBV28 to TRBJ2-3; unclear D gene. Looked up from germline, CDR1 is MDHEN and CDR2 is SYDVKM. The CDR3 runs to 12 residues. Trimming removed 6 bases at V and 2 bases at J, with 6 bases between. CDR3 bases: TGTGCCAGCAGGGGGTTCACAGATACGCAGTATTTT. It codes for CASRGFTDTQYF.

This clonotype was seen a few times. The chain joins TRBV7-6 to TRBJ1-1; no definite D call. Trimming pared 1 base from V and 4 bases from J, leaving 10 bases between. This CDR3 spans 14 amino acids. Germline lookup yields CDR1 SGHVS and CDR2 FNYEAQ. CDR3 sequence (DNA): TGTGCCAGCAGCTTAGGGGTGGAAGCCACTGAAGCTTTCTTT. It translates to CASSLGVEATEAFF.

This clonotype was seen a few times. V gene TRBV6-2 or TRBV6-3 combines with J gene TRBJ2-1; 8 bases agree with TRBD1. This CDR3 has 16 amino acids. Trimming removed 2 bases from V and 2 bases from J; junction bases left unmatched: 5. The germline gives CDR1 MNHEY, CDR2 SVGEGT. The CDR3 coding sequence is TGTGCCAGCAGTTACGAAGGACAGGGAGCCTACAATGAGCAGTTCTTC. Protein product: CASSYEGQGAYNEQFF.

The V gene is TRBV25-1, the J gene TRBJ2-5, with D possibly being TRBD1 (6 bases). The CDR3 has 15 residues. Between the trimmed V and J ends, which lost 1 base and 1 base, there was a span of 10 bases. Germline V gene lookup returns CDR1 MGHDK and CDR2 SYGVNS. CDR3 DNA: TGTGCCAGCAGTGAATTAGGGGGACCCCAAGAGACCCAGTACTTC. This codes for CASSELGGPQETQYF.

As for this clonotype: The junction differs from germline at one of its ends, possibly a read error. The genes are TRBV13 and TRBJ1-5; D is unclear. Per the germline V gene, CDR1 is PRHDT and CDR2 is FYEKMQ (reference sequence). CDR3 length: 12 amino acids. Written as DNA, the CDR3 is TGTGCCAGCCGCTTCGGCAATCAGCCCCAGCATTTT. Its protein is CASRFGNQPQHF.

The chain joins TRBV5-1 to TRBJ1-5; 7 bases align to TRBD1. Germline CDR1 is SGHRS and CDR2 is YFSETQ. The ends lost 2 bases at V and 3 bases at J; junction bases unmatched: 5. The CDR3 sequence is 15 residues long. CDR3 nucleotide sequence: TGCGCCAGCAGCTTAGAGGGGGCACACAATCAGCCCCAGCATTTT. Translated: CASSLEGAHNQPQHF.

The table lists this clonotype with a count of one. A much bigger clone sits one base away, suggesting this may be a read error. J is TRBJ2-4 and V is TRBV5-1, with unresolved D. V lost 3 bases to trimming and J lost 11 bases, with 15 bases between them. Germline values: CDR1 SGHRS, CDR2 YFSETQ. The CDR3 spans 13 residues. The CDR3 loop reads CASSSGGEVLQYF. Here the CDR3 DNA reads TGCGCCAGCAGCTCAGGTGGCGAGGTACTTCAGTACTTC.

This clonotype was observed many times. The V and J genes are TRBV7-6 and TRBJ1-1; TRBD1 is a possible D gene (5 bases). The V end was cut by 3 bases, the J end by 2 bases, with 22 bases between. The germline V gene has CDR1 SGHVS and CDR2 FNYEAQ. This CDR3 contains 18 residues. The CDR3, as DNA: TGTGCCAGCAGCTTTGACAAACAGGACACTGGTAGAAACACTGAAGCTTTCTTT. This translates into CASSFDKQDTGRNTEAFF. The entire variable domain, with the rest obtained from reference TRBV7-6 and TRBJ1-1, is as follows: GAGVSQSPRYKVTKRGQDVALRCDPISGHVSLYWYRQALGQGPEFLTYFNYEAQQDKSGLPNDRFSAERPEGSISTLTIQRTEQRDSAMYRCASSFDKQDTGRNTEAFFGQGTRLTVV.